Presented here are 12 T cell receptor beta chains from one specimen sequenced in a study of blood T cell repertoires in COVID-19 (dated by TCRdb to between 2020 and 2021). The library was made by the immunoSEQ multiplex PCR assay. TCRdb re-hosts the immuneACCESS table, in-frame sequences only. Its copies lack some clones; in the studies checked, an unresolved V gene accounts for under half of them, and the cause for the rest is not known. Within this sample are roughly 45,000 clones, with about three quarters of them counted one time only. The top ten clones comprise 28% of the sample. Sequencing input: peripheral blood. These receptors all come from a woman in her 70s with acute or convalescent COVID-19.

The gene calls are TRBV28 and TRBJ1-1; D uncertain. The V end was cut by 8 bases, the J end by 4 bases, with 11 bases between. Germline values: CDR1 MDHEN, CDR2 SYDVKM. CDR3 length: 12 amino acids. CDR3 nucleotide sequence: TGTGCCAGCCGGAGGGCAGGCACTGAAGCTTTCTTT. Protein product: CASRRAGTEAFF.

The CDR3 protein is CASSISRDAGHEQYF. The CDR3 bases are TGTGCCAGTAGTATATCGCGGGATGCCGGCCACGAGCAGTACTTC. This chain connects TRBV19 to TRBJ2-7, with D possibly being TRBD2 (6 bases). This CDR3 is 15 amino acids long. Trimming shortened V by 2 bases and J by 5 bases, and 16 bases separated the two germline ends. The V gene's germline CDR1 is LNHDA and CDR2 SQIVND (reference sequence).

To note about this clone: The junction differs from germline at one of its ends, possibly a read error. The chain combines TRBV7-7 with TRBJ2-5; D is perhaps TRBD1 (5 bases). CDR3 length: 16 amino acids. Looked up from germline, CDR1 is SSHAT and CDR2 is FNYEAQ (reference sequence). CDR3 coding DNA: TGTGCTAGCAGCCCTAGGGAAGGGGATGGCCAAGAGACCCAGTACTTC. This encodes CASSPREGDGQETQYF. Using reference TRBV7-7 and TRBJ2-5 for the parts outside the CDR3, the full variable domain is GAGVSQSPRYKVTKRGQDVTLRCDPISSHATLYWYQQALGQGPEFLTYFNYEAQPDKSGLPSDRFSAERPEGSISTLTIQRTEQRDSAMYRCASSPREGDGQETQYFGPGTRLLVL.

This chain connects TRBV6-5 to TRBJ2-5; 8 positions match TRBD2. The germline CDR1 and CDR2 sequences are MNHEY and SVGAGI. The CDR3 covers 16 residues. J gave up 1 base and V 0 bases, and 4 bases lay outside the gene matches. The CDR3 DNA reads TGTGCCAGCAGTTACTCTGGACTAGCTAGCCAAGAGACCCAGTACTTC. Its translation is CASSYSGLASQETQYF.

This chain uses TRBV3-1 (or the pseudogene TRBV3-2) with TRBJ2-7, with 7 bases aligning to TRBD2. From germline, CDR1 is LGHDT and CDR2 YNNKEL (reference sequence). The CDR3 has 13 residues. Trimming cost V 4 bases and J 1 base; bases outside gene matches: 1. CDR3 amino acids: CASSPGGSYEQYF. The DNA of the CDR3 is TGTGCCAGCAGCCCCGGGGGGTCCTACGAGCAGTACTTC.

This clone was recorded a few times. The chain employs TRBV5-1 and TRBJ2-7, with D maybe TRBD1 (6 bases). This CDR3 has 15 residues. Per germline, CDR1 SGHRS and CDR2 YFSETQ. The germline V and J ends were trimmed by 5 bases and 0 bases, with 15 bases remaining between them. The CDR3 sequence: CASRQGVGISYEQYF. The CDR3 nucleotides are TGCGCCAGCAGACAGGGAGTCGGGATCTCCTACGAGCAGTACTTC.

This clone was counted a few times. This chain connects TRBV30 to TRBJ1-1; D may be TRBD1 (6 bases). The CDR3 runs to 16 residues. The V and J ends lost 1 base and 0 bases respectively, with 15 bases between them. Germline CDR1 and CDR2: GTSNPN and SVGIG (reference sequence). The CDR3, as DNA: TGTGCCTGGAGTGGGGGATTGACAGGCGTGAACACTGAAGCTTTCTTT. It encodes CAWSGGLTGVNTEAFF.

This clone was recorded a few times. V gene TRBV5-4 combines with J gene TRBJ2-7; 8 positions match TRBD1. The CDR3 loop spans 14 amino acids. Trimming took 4 bases from V and 0 from J; bases not matched to a gene: 3. From germline, CDR1 is SGHNT and CDR2 YYREEE (reference sequence). In nucleotides, the CDR3 is TGTGCCAGCAGCGGACAGGGAAACTCCTACGAGCAGTACTTC. It translates to CASSGQGNSYEQYF.

The CDR3 sequence is CSVEKSGTGEEKLFF. The CDR3 DNA is TGCAGCGTTGAGAAGTCCGGGACAGGGGAGGAAAAACTGTTTTTT. The genes are TRBV29-1 and TRBJ1-4, with 10 bases aligning to TRBD1. With V trimmed by 3 bases and J by 8 bases, 9 bases remained unmatched. Germline assignment: CDR1 SQVTM and CDR2 ANQGSEA. The CDR3 consists of 15 residues.

This chain uses TRBV29-1 with TRBJ1-1; 7 bases are shared with TRBD1. The germline CDR1 and CDR2 sequences are SQVTM and ANQGSEA. Trimming removed 8 bases from V and 10 bases from J; junction bases left unmatched: 13. The CDR3 consists of 12 residues. CDR3 sequence (DNA): TGCAGCTACGCTAGGGGGCTGACAGGAGCTTTCTTT. Amino acid sequence: CSYARGLTGAFF.

The J gene is TRBJ1-1, the V gene TRBV27; D is unresolved. CDR1 and CDR2 (germline): MNHEY, SMNVEV (reference sequence). Between the trimmed V and J ends, which lost 1 base and 4 bases, there was a span of 13 bases. The CDR3 is 15 amino acids. CDR3 loop: CASSLYVGRGTEAFF. The CDR3 DNA sequence: TGTGCCAGCAGTTTATACGTAGGGCGGGGCACTGAAGCTTTCTTT.

The chain has TRBV27 and TRBJ2-7; D gene unclear. The germline V and J ends were trimmed by 8 bases and 2 bases, with 13 bases remaining between them. The germline V gene has CDR1 MNHEY and CDR2 SMNVEV (reference sequence). CDR3 length equals 13 residues. This CDR3 reads CASSKIGPYEQYF. DNA of the CDR3: TGTGCCAGCTCCAAAATTGGGCCCTACGAGCAGTACTTC.